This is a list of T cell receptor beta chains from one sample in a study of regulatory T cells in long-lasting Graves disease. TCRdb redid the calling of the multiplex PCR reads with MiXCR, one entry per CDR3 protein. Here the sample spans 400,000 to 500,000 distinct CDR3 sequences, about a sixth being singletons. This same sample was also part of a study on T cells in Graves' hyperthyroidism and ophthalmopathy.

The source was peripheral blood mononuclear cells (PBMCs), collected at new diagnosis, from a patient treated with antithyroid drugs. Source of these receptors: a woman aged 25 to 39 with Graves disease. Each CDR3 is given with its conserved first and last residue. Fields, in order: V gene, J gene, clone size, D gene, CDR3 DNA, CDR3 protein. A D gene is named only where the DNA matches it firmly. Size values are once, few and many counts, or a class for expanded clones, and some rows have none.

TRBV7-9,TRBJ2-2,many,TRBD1,TGTGCCAGCCGGGACAGGGGGAACACCGGGGAGCTGTTTTTT,CASRDRGNTGELFF
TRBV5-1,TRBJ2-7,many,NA,TGCGCCAGCAGCCTGCCGGGACACCGTTACGAGCAGTACTTC,CASSLPGHRYEQYF
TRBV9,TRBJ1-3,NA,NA,TGTGCCAGCAGCGTAGGAGAGAGCTCTGGAAACACCATATATTTT,CASSVGESSGNTIYF
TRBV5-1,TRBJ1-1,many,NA,TGCGCCAGCAGCTTGGCCCTTGGGGCGCAGACGAACACTGAAGCTTTCTTT,CASSLALGAQTNTEAFF
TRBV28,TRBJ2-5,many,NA,TGTGCCAGCAGTGAAGAAGCCACAGGGAACCCGTTCAACCCCCTCTCCGAGACCCAGTACTTC,CASSEEATGNPFNPLSETQYF
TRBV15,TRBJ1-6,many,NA,TGTGCCACCAGCAGAGCAGAGGGGATTGATTCACCCCTCCACTTT,CATSRAEGIDSPLHF
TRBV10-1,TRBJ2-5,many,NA,TGCGCCAGCAGTGAGAAAGGACAAGGGACCCAGTACTTC,CASSEKGQGTQYF
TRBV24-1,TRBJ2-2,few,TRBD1,TGTGCCACCAGTGCCACCCGACAGGGGACGACCGGGGAGCTGTTTTTT,CATSATRQGTTGELFF
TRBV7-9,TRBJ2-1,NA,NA,TGTGCCAGCCGAGGAAGTGGGGATTCAAATGAGCAGTTCTTC,CASRGSGDSNEQFF
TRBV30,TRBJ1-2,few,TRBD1,TGTGCCTTCCAGGACAGGGTGACTAACTATGGCTACACCTTC,CAFQDRVTNYGYTF
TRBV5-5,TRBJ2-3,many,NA,TGTGCCAGCATCGGGACGGTTAGCACAGATACGCAGTATTTT,CASIGTVSTDTQYF
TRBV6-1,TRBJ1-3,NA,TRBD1,TGTGCCAGCAGTCCCGGACAGGGGGGGAAAGGAAACACCATATATTTT,CASSPGQGGKGNTIYF
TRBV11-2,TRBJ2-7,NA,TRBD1,TGTGCCAGCAGCATAACCGGGACAGGGGTGGACGAGCAGTACTTC,CASSITGTGVDEQYF
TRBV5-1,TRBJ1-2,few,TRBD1,TGCGCCAGCAGCTTAAGACAGGGACTAAACTATGGCTACACCTTC,CASSLRQGLNYGYTF
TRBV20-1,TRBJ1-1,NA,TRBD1,TGCAGTGCTAGAAAGACAGGGGGGAGGACTGAAGCTTTCTTT,CSARKTGGRTEAFF
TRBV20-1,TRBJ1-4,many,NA,TGCAGTGCTAGAGCGGATTACATCGGGAATGAAAAACTGTTTTTT,CSARADYIGNEKLFF
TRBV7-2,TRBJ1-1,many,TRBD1,TGTGCCAGCAGCTTAGTCCGGGACAGCACTGAAGCTTTCTTT,CASSLVRDSTEAFF
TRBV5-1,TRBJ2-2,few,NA,TGCGCCAGCAGCTTGGTGACGGGAACCGGGGAGCTGTTTTTT,CASSLVTGTGELFF
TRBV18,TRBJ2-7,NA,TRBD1,TGTGCCAGCTCAGCCGGGACAGGGGGCACCTACGAGCAGTACTTC,CASSAGTGGTYEQYF
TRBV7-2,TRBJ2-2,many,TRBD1,TGTGCCAGCAGCTTCCCGGGGGACAGGGGGAACACCGGGGAGCTGTTTTTT,CASSFPGDRGNTGELFF
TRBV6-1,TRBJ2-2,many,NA,TGTGCCAGCAATCGGGGGTCGGAGGAGCTGTTTTTT,CASNRGSEELFF
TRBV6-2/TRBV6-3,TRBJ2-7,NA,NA,TGTGCCAGCACCGCCGGGACTTCCTACGAGCAGTACTTC,CASTAGTSYEQYF
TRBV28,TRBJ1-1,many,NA,TGTGCCAGCAGTTTAGAAGAATATGGGGGTTTCGCTGAAGCTTTCTTT,CASSLEEYGGFAEAFF
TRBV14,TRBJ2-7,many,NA,TGTGCCAGCAGCCAAGATCTGGGAAAAACCTACGAGCAGTACTTC,CASSQDLGKTYEQYF
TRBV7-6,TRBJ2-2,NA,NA,TGTGCCAGCAGCTCTAAGGACGCGAACACCGGGGAGCTGTTTTTT,CASSSKDANTGELFF
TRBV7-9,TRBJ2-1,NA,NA,TGTGCCAGCAGCTCGGACAGCCTCCCACCCTACAATGAGCAGTTCTTC,CASSSDSLPPYNEQFF